The 20 T cell receptor beta chains reported below all come from one sample, sequenced in a study of cytomegalovirus exposure and HLA in healthy donors. TCRdb's table, derived via immunoSEQ multiplex PCR, lists solely in-frame clones and lacks some. The sample has about 400,000 clones; around 86% are singletons. Source material: PBMCs. Receptor source: a woman younger than 35 in good health and CMV-seronegative.

The sample holds one count of this clone. The chain combines TRBV9 with TRBJ2-3; no clear D. The CDR3 consists of 16 residues. Germline CDR1 SGDLS, CDR2 YYNGEE. With 4 bases removed from V and 6 bases from J, the gap between germline ends came to 21 bases. CDR3 DNA sequence: TGTGCCAGCAGCCCCGCGCTCCTAGAGGAAAAGGATACGCAGTATTTT. Its protein product is CASSPALLEEKDTQYF.

The DNA of the CDR3 is TGTGCCAGCAGTTGGGGACAAGGGGGCACTGAAGCTTTCTTT. Protein sequence: CASSWGQGGTEAFF. The chain joins TRBV6-1 to TRBJ1-1, with D tentatively TRBD1 (6 bases). Trimming removed 5 bases from V and 4 bases from J, with 14 bases in between. Germline assignment: CDR1 MNHNS and CDR2 SASEGT. This CDR3 is 14 amino acids long.

The chain is built from TRBV30 and TRBJ2-1, with TRBD2 matching over 8 bases. Germline CDR1 is GTSNPN and CDR2 is SVGIG (reference sequence). V shed 2 bases, J shed 2 bases, and the junction held 2 bases outside the gene matches. CDR3 length: 14 amino acids. The CDR3 loop is CAWSKLAAYNEQFF. DNA of the CDR3: TGTGCCTGGAGTAAACTAGCGGCCTACAATGAGCAGTTCTTC.

This clone appeared a single time. J is TRBJ1-1 and V is TRBV6-5, with D unclear. The CDR3 runs to 13 residues. The V end was cut by 7 bases, the J end by 1 base, with 10 bases between. Germline CDR1 and CDR2: MNHEY and SVGAGI. In DNA, the CDR3 is TGTGCCAGCACCCCGACACGGAACACTGAAGCTTTCTTT. Its protein is CASTPTRNTEAFF.

V and J are TRBV28 and TRBJ2-7, with TRBD2 as a possible D gene (6 bases). The CDR3 runs 15 residues. Per germline, CDR1 MDHEN and CDR2 SYDVKM. V lost 5 bases and J lost 4, with 18 bases in between. CDR3 in amino acids: CASSPAGTSYYEQYF. In DNA, the CDR3 is TGTGCCAGCAGTCCGGCCGGGACTTCTTATTACGAGCAGTACTTC.

The genes are TRBV27 and TRBJ1-1, with a possible D match to TRBD1 (5 bases). This CDR3 comprises 16 residues. Trimming removed 1 base at V and 0 bases at J, with 12 bases between. The germline V gene has CDR1 MNHEY and CDR2 SMNVEV (reference sequence). CDR3 sequence (DNA): TGTGCCAGCAGTTTATTCTCGCTAGGGGTGAACACTGAAGCTTTCTTT. It is translated as CASSLFSLGVNTEAFF.

The chain has TRBV9 and TRBJ1-4; D ambiguous. The CDR3 spans 14 residues. V lost 4 bases to trimming and J lost 5 bases, with 12 bases between them. Germline V gene data show CDR1 as SGDLS and CDR2 as YYNGEE. The CDR3 sequence is CASSPPGGNEKLFF. The CDR3 DNA reads as TGTGCCAGCAGCCCCCCTGGCGGAAATGAAAAACTGTTTTTT.

The sample holds one count of this clone. V and J are TRBV19 and TRBJ2-1; 8 bases agree with TRBD2. The CDR3 is 13 amino acids. Per germline, CDR1 LNHDA and CDR2 SQIVND (reference sequence). The V and J ends lost 6 bases and 6 bases, in that order; junction bases with no gene match: 4. CDR3 loop: CASSPGGVNEQFF. The CDR3 DNA reads TGTGCCAGTAGCCCGGGAGGGGTCAATGAGCAGTTCTTC.

The chain couples TRBV30 to TRBJ2-2; 7 positions agree with TRBD1. Looked up from germline, CDR1 is GTSNPN and CDR2 is SVGIG (reference sequence). This CDR3 is 15 amino acids long. V shed 3 bases, J shed 3 bases, and the junction held 7 bases outside the gene matches. The CDR3 nucleotides are TGTGCCTGGAGGGACACAGGGGCGGACACCGGGGAGCTGTTTTTT. This gives the protein CAWRDTGADTGELFF.

CDR3 protein: CASGGGAYGNTIYF. CDR3 sequence (DNA): TGTGCCAGCGGGGGAGGGGCGTATGGAAACACCATATATTTT. The rearrangement joins TRBV6-6 to TRBJ1-3, with D perhaps matching TRBD1 (5 bases). The CDR3 length is 14 residues. Trimming removed 8 bases from V and 3 bases from J, with 14 bases in between. Germline V gives CDR1 MNHNY, CDR2 SVGAGI (reference sequence).

The chain employs TRBV7-6 and TRBJ1-1; 8 positions agree with TRBD1. The V gene end was trimmed by 5 bases and the J gene end by 0 bases; junction bases not matched to a gene: 8. Germline loops: CDR1 SGHVS, CDR2 FNYEAQ. There are 16 residues in the CDR3. For the CDR3, the DNA is TGTGCCAGCAGCCCCGAGTTGGGACAGGTGAACACTGAAGCTTTCTTT. It yields the protein CASSPELGQVNTEAFF. The complete variable domain, with remaining parts taken from reference TRBV7-6 and TRBJ1-1, reads GAGVSQSPRYKVTKRGQDVALRCDPISGHVSLYWYRQALGQGPEFLTYFNYEAQQDKSGLPNDRFSAERPEGSISTLTIQRTEQRDSAMYRCASSPELGQVNTEAFFGQGTRLTVV.

The chain employs TRBV29-1 and TRBJ1-2; 9 bases map to TRBD1. The V and J ends lost 7 bases and 4 bases, in that order; junction bases with no gene match: 10. CDR1 and CDR2 (germline): SQVTM, ANQGSEA. This CDR3 has 14 residues. The CDR3 sequence: CSALLQGASYGYTF. As DNA, the CDR3 is TGCAGCGCCCTACTACAGGGGGCTTCCTATGGCTACACCTTC.

The chain employs TRBV4-1 and TRBJ2-7; 9 positions agree with TRBD1. The V and J ends lost 0 bases and 2 bases, in that order; junction bases with no gene match: 2. CDR3 size: 15 residues. Germline CDR1 MGHRA, CDR2 YSYEKL. Here the CDR3 DNA reads TGCGCCAGCAGCCAAGAGGGACAGGGACCCTACGAGCAGTACTTC. It translates to CASSQEGQGPYEQYF.

The CDR3 nucleotides are TGCGCCAGCAGCTTGGGTCCCCTTGAGCAGTTCTTC. It codes for CASSLGPLEQFF. The chain uses TRBV5-1 and TRBJ2-1; D gene uncertain. The length of the CDR3 is 12 residues. Trimming removed 0 bases from V and 9 bases from J, with 7 bases in between. CDR1 is SGHRS and CDR2 is YFSETQ in the germline V gene.

For this clone: Other DNA sequences of this sample code for an identical CDR3. The V gene is TRBV25-1, the J gene TRBJ2-1, with D tentatively TRBD1 (5 bases). The germline V and J ends were trimmed by 3 bases and 5 bases, with 14 bases remaining between them. This CDR3 is built from 15 residues. Germline CDR1 MGHDK, CDR2 SYGVNS. The CDR3 protein is CASSELQAPDNEQFF. The CDR3 DNA reads TGTGCCAGCAGTGAGCTACAGGCACCAGACAATGAGCAGTTCTTC. The full variable domain, completed using reference TRBV25-1 and TRBJ2-1, is EADIYQTPRYLVIGTGKKITLECSQTMGHDKMYWYQQDPGMELHLIHYSYGVNSTEKGDLSSESTVSRIRTEHFPLTLESARPSHTSQYLCASSELQAPDNEQFFGPGTRLTVL.

The chain combines TRBV2 with TRBJ2-2; 10 bases map to TRBD1. This CDR3 comprises 18 residues. From germline, CDR1 is SNHLY and CDR2 FYNNEI. V was pared by 0 bases and J by 0 bases, with 4 bases of the junction left unmatched. Here the CDR3 reads CASSEARDRGPNTGELFF. CDR3 coding DNA: TGTGCCAGCAGTGAAGCGAGGGACAGGGGACCGAACACCGGGGAGCTGTTTTTT.

This chain joins TRBV6-5 and TRBJ1-1; D might be TRBD1 (5 bases). Germline assignment: CDR1 MNHEY and CDR2 SVGAGI. The germline V and J ends were trimmed by 2 bases and 4 bases, with 14 bases remaining between them. This CDR3 is 15 amino acids long. The CDR3 here is CASSYHRRGGTEAFF. The CDR3 region has the DNA TGTGCCAGCAGTTACCACAGGAGGGGAGGCACTGAAGCTTTCTTT.

The chain couples TRBV6-5 to TRBJ1-3; perhaps TRBD1 as D (5 bases). V shed 6 bases and J shed 0 bases, with 9 bases lying between them. Germline values: CDR1 MNHEY, CDR2 SVGAGI. The CDR3 contains 14 residues. The CDR3 bases are TGTGCCAGCAGAGACAGCGCCTCTGGAAACACCATATATTTT. This encodes CASRDSASGNTIYF.

The chain combines TRBV25-1 with TRBJ2-1, with D perhaps TRBD2 (6 bases). The germline V and J ends were trimmed by 4 bases and 6 bases, with 10 bases remaining between them. The CDR3 contains 13 residues. Per the germline V gene, CDR1 is MGHDK and CDR2 is SYGVNS. This CDR3 reads CASSGGLSNEQFF. The CDR3 bases are TGTGCCAGCAGTGGGGGACTGTCCAATGAGCAGTTCTTC.

The chain couples TRBV10-2 to TRBJ2-3, with 11 bases matching TRBD1. Germline CDR1 is WSHSY and CDR2 is SAAADI. The CDR3 consists of 15 residues. The V and J ends lost 6 bases and 4 bases, in that order; junction bases with no gene match: 6. As DNA, the CDR3 is TGCGCCAGCAGAGCTCCGGGACAGGGGGCAGATACGCAGTATTTT. The encoded protein is CASRAPGQGADTQYF.